The entry below describes one T cell receptor (beta chain). The data stem from a study of cytomegalovirus exposure and HLA in healthy donors. The PCR contained 60 Vbeta and 13 Jbeta primers. The protocol was immunoSEQ multiplex PCR, while the TCRdb copy is restricted to in-frame clones and leaves out a portion. The table has 75,000 to 80,000 clones, less than 85% seen once; the top ten hold approximately 1%. Trimming cost V 2 bases and J 0 bases, with 10 bases left between them. Germline CDR1 is KGHSH and CDR2 is LQKENI. CDR3 length: 15 residues. The chain recombines TRBV18 with TRBJ1-2; no clear D gene. Sequencing was performed on PBMCs. This clonotype originated in a male donor in good health and CMV-seronegative. CDR3 nucleotide sequence: TGTGCCAGCTCACCAGGGAGGACTCCTAACTATGGCTACACCTTC. This sequence encodes CASSPGRTPNYGYTF.